The clone carrying this T cell receptor (beta chain) came up a few times. What it recognizes is unknown. This record belongs to a study of blood T cells in healthy people across ages. On the study more broadly: About one barcoded TCR beta cDNA was captured per two T cells. General study points: Donor CMV status was unknown, possibly confounding expanded clonotype changes.

This CDR3 has 15 residues. V shed 0 bases and J shed 4 bases, with 10 bases lying between them. Per the germline V gene, CDR1 is LGHDT and CDR2 is YNNKEL (reference sequence). The study drew donors from healthy Caucasian individuals in Russia aged about 6 to 90. Alongside a J-beta primer mix, a sample-barcoded 5' primer served in a second PCR lasting roughly 6 to 11 cycles. Every sample produced at least 2.5 million CDR3-containing paired-end reads. TCRdb re-called the 5' RACE reads through MiXCR, storing one row per CDR3 protein. The sample holds hundreds of thousands of distinct CDR3 sequences; about 56% are singletons and the top ten take roughly 25%.

The chain joins TRBV3-1 to TRBJ1-5; possibly TRBD1 for D (5 bases). Sequencing input: blood. This clonotype originated in a man in his forties in good health. The CDR3 spells CASSQDGTENQPQHF. The CDR3 DNA reads as TGTGCCAGCAGCCAAGACGGGACGGAGAATCAGCCCCAGCATTTT.